One and the same sample provided the 8 T cell receptor beta chains below, sequenced in a study of blood T cell repertoires in COVID-19. Using immunoSEQ multiplex PCR, the repertoire was profiled, and TCRdb retains in-frame clones only, with some absent. Among around 260,000 clones listed, around nine tenths were seen once. Sequenced sample: peripheral blood. The origin of the receptors is a man aged 35 to 55 who had recovered from COVID-19.

This clone was found a few times. The J gene is TRBJ1-5, the V gene TRBV2; TRBD1 is a possible D gene (6 bases). The CDR3 sequence is 15 residues long. V lost 5 bases, J lost 4 bases, and 15 bases lay in between. CDR1 is SNHLY and CDR2 is FYNNEI in the germline V gene. CDR3 nucleotides: TGTGCCAGCAGTTCCTCCCGGGACACAAATCAGCCCCAGCATTTT. The encoded protein is CASSSSRDTNQPQHF.

J is TRBJ2-2 and V is TRBV18; no clear D. Germline values: CDR1 KGHSH, CDR2 LQKENI. Between the trimmed V and J ends, which lost 0 bases and 0 bases, there was a span of 5 bases. CDR3 length: 15 amino acids. CDR3 protein: CASSPPPANTGELFF. CDR3 DNA: TGTGCCAGCTCACCACCCCCCGCGAACACCGGGGAGCTGTTTTTT.

The chain has TRBV5-8 and TRBJ1-5; D is possibly TRBD1 (6 bases). Germline V gene sequence: CDR1 SGHTS, CDR2 YDEGEE. The V gene lost 0 bases and the J gene lost 7 bases, with 11 bases spanning the gap. The CDR3 length is 14 residues. The CDR3 region is CASSLGAGGQPQHF. The CDR3 nucleotides are TGTGCCAGCAGCTTGGGCGCGGGGGGCCAGCCCCAGCATTTT.

The V and J genes are TRBV7-2 and TRBJ1-2; D not resolved. V was clipped by 11 bases and J by 2 bases, with 15 bases between them. Germline CDR1 SGHTA, CDR2 FQGNSA. This CDR3 has 13 amino acids. CDR3 coding DNA: TGTGCCGGCGGCGGTGTGAGGAACTATGGCTACACCTTC. As protein: CAGGGVRNYGYTF.

This clone was observed a few times. CDR3 nucleotide sequence: TGTGCCAGCCCCAGGAACACTGAAGCTTTCTTT. It is translated as CASPRNTEAFF. J is TRBJ1-1 and V is TRBV19; D uncertain. V lost 9 bases to trimming and J lost 1 base, with 6 bases between them. Germline CDR1 is LNHDA and CDR2 is SQIVND (reference sequence). CDR3 length: 11 residues.

This chain connects TRBV19 to TRBJ2-5; possible D gene TRBD2, 5 bases. This CDR3 has 12 residues. Between the trimmed V and J ends, which lost 6 bases and 3 bases, there was a span of 8 bases. Germline V lookup: CDR1 LNHDA, CDR2 SQIVND (reference sequence). CDR3 protein: CASRSEEETQYF. CDR3 in DNA: TGTGCCAGTAGGTCGGAGGAAGAGACCCAGTACTTC.

This clone was found a few times. This chain connects TRBV7-9 to TRBJ1-6; D call uncertain. Per the germline V gene, CDR1 is SEHNR and CDR2 is FQNEAQ (reference sequence). Trimming shortened V by 11 bases and J by 0 bases, and 20 bases separated the two germline ends. The CDR3 totals 17 residues. This chain's CDR3 is CAVETWSGGSYNSPLHF. Here the CDR3 DNA reads TGTGCCGTTGAAACTTGGTCGGGTGGCTCCTATAATTCACCCCTCCACTTT.

Comments on this clone: The same CDR3 also results from other DNA sequences found in this sample. This sequence joins TRBV19 and TRBJ2-6; a possible D gene is TRBD2 (5 bases). This CDR3 is 13 amino acids long. V lost 6 bases to trimming and J lost 3 bases, with 6 bases between them. CDR1 and CDR2 (germline): LNHDA, SQIVND (reference sequence). CDR3 residues: CASRGSGANVLTF. For the CDR3, the DNA is TGTGCCAGTAGAGGGAGTGGGGCCAACGTCCTGACTTTC.